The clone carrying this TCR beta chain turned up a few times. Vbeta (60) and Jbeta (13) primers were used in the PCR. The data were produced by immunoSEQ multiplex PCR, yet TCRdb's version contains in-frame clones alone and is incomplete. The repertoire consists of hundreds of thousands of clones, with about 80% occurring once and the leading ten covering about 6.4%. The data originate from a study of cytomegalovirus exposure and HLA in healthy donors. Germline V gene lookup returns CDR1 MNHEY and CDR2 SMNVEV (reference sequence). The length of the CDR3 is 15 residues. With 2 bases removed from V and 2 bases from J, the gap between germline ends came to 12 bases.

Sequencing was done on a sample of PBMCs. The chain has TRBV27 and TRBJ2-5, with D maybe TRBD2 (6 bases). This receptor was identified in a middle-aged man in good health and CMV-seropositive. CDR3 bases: TGTGCCAGCAGTTTACTAGGAGGGACTCAAGAGACCCAGTACTTC. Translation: CASSLLGGTQETQYF.